A single T cell receptor beta chain is shown here with its context. Antigen specificity is unknown. This record belongs to a study of shared clonotypes between healthy human individuals. The study's findings and limits: Memory subsets had estimated richness that was generally smaller than that of naive subsets.

The donors, all of them Caucasian adults, lived in Nashville, Tennessee. Sorted subsets were amplified in replicate PCRs using 200 to 250 ng DNA, about 30,000 T cell genomes. The protocol was immunoSEQ multiplex PCR, while the TCRdb copy is restricted to in-frame clones and leaves out a portion. The sample yields millions of clones, roughly nine tenths seen once. CDR1 SGHTA and CDR2 FQGNSA come from the germline V gene. V lost 2 bases, J lost 3 bases, and 17 bases lay in between. The CDR3 runs 16 residues. This sequence originates from a young man in good health. V is TRBV7-2 and J is TRBJ2-7; TRBD1 might be the D (5 bases). Sequencing was carried out using naive CD4+ T cells sorted from blood. Subset in this sample: CD45RA+ positively selected. CDR3 bases: TGTGCCAGCAGCTTACCCAGGGCCTTAGACTTCTACGAGCAGTACTTC. Translating gives CASSLPRALDFYEQYF.